Below are 10 T cell receptor beta chains sequenced from a single sample in a study of PD-1 blockade in classical Hodgkin lymphoma. Some clones are missing from TCRdb's copy, which holds only in-frame ones; the method was immunoSEQ multiplex PCR. The sample has fewer than 30,000 clones, approximately 72% seen once; the top ten hold roughly 3.4%. Time point noted: cycle 4 day 1 (C4D1), after around six weeks of nivolumab. Relapse was seen in all patients after autologous stem cell transplantation, and brentuximab vedotin exposure was variable. Sequencing used peripheral blood mononuclear cells (PBMCs), obtained before the fourth cycle of nivolumab. Receptors originate from a human donor with classical Hodgkin lymphoma.

The chain couples TRBV5-4 to TRBJ1-2, with D perhaps matching TRBD1 (5 bases). This CDR3 is built from 12 residues. Trimming left V 4 bases short and J 6 bases short, with 10 bases between. The germline V gene has CDR1 SGHNT and CDR2 YYREEE (reference sequence). The CDR3 DNA sequence: TGTGCCAGCAGCCCCGGGGCTGATGGCTACACCTTC. It specifies CASSPGADGYTF.

The genes are TRBV28 and TRBJ2-5; D is unclear. Germline CDR1 and CDR2: MDHEN and SYDVKM. The CDR3 contains 13 residues. V was clipped by 8 bases and J by 2 bases, with 12 bases between them. The CDR3 coding sequence is TGTGCCAGCGGTATTCAGGTACAAGAGACCCAGTACTTC. As protein: CASGIQVQETQYF.

The chain is built from TRBV6-5 and TRBJ2-7; no clear D gene. Trimming removed 0 bases at V and 6 bases at J, with 9 bases between. Looked up from germline, CDR1 is MNHEY and CDR2 is SVGAGI. CDR3 length: 13 residues. The chain's CDR3 is CASSYSSVSEQYF. The DNA for the CDR3 is TGTGCCAGCAGTTACTCATCAGTGTCCGAGCAGTACTTC.

The chain combines TRBV15 with TRBJ1-1, with D unclear. V shed 1 base and J shed 4 bases, with 16 bases lying between them. This CDR3 region has 16 residues. The germline gives CDR1 LNHNV, CDR2 YYDKDF (reference sequence). This CDR3 is CATSRAIMEVGTEAFF. The CDR3 DNA reads TGTGCCACCAGCAGAGCTATTATGGAGGTCGGCACTGAAGCTTTCTTT.

This chain uses TRBV19 with TRBJ1-1; D gene unclear. Per the germline V gene, CDR1 is LNHDA and CDR2 is SQIVND (reference sequence). This CDR3 has 14 amino acids. V shed 0 bases and J shed 1 base, with 6 bases lying between them. The CDR3 DNA is TGTGCCAGTAGTATAGAAGGTTGGAACACTGAAGCTTTCTTT. Encoded protein: CASSIEGWNTEAFF.

The chain couples TRBV5-6 to TRBJ2-1; 12 nucleotides match TRBD2. The trim removed 1 base at V and 8 bases at J, leaving 7 bases unmatched. Looked up from germline, CDR1 is SGHDT and CDR2 is YYEEEE. CDR3 length: 16 residues. The CDR3 coding sequence is TGTGCCAGCAGCTTGCTCTCTAGCGGGAGGGCCGATGAGCAGTTCTTC. Translating it yields CASSLLSSGRADEQFF.

This clone is large within its sample. The V call is TRBV4-1, the J call TRBJ1-5, with 7 positions matching TRBD1. This CDR3 is 17 amino acids long. Germline assignment: CDR1 MGHRA and CDR2 YSYEKL. Trimming took 0 bases from V and 2 from J; bases not matched to a gene: 7. The DNA for the CDR3 is TGCGCCAGCAGCCAAGATCCGGCAGGGGGTGGCAATCAGCCCCAGCATTTT. Protein: CASSQDPAGGGNQPQHF.

The chain uses TRBV29-1 and TRBJ1-2; 9 nucleotides align to TRBD1. The V gene's germline CDR1 is SQVTM and CDR2 ANQGSEA. The CDR3 loop spans 13 amino acids. Trimming at V came to 6 bases and at J to 4 bases, leaving 6 bases not matched to a gene. CDR3 DNA sequence: TGCAGCGTCTTAGGGACAGGGATCTATGGCTACACCTTC. Amino acids: CSVLGTGIYGYTF.

In this sample, this clone turned up a few times. The chain links TRBV5-6 to TRBJ2-7; 7 bases agree with TRBD2. The CDR3 runs to 13 residues. Losses at the gene ends were 4 bases for V and 2 bases for J; bases not matched to a gene: 3. Germline V gene lookup returns CDR1 SGHDT and CDR2 YYEEEE. CDR3 DNA: TGTGCCAGCAGCCCGGGGGGTACCTACGAGCAGTACTTC. Residues: CASSPGGTYEQYF.

This clone was counted only a few times. The J gene is TRBJ2-3, the V gene TRBV5-1; D tentatively fits TRBD1 or TRBD2 (5 bases each). V lost 3 bases, J lost 1 base, and 15 bases lay in between. Per the germline V gene, CDR1 is SGHRS and CDR2 is YFSETQ. This CDR3 region has 16 residues. This chain's CDR3 is CASSWGPGPRTDTQYF. The CDR3 DNA reads as TGCGCCAGCAGCTGGGGACCGGGACCTCGCACAGATACGCAGTATTTT. Drawing the rest from reference TRBV5-1 and TRBJ2-3, the complete variable domain is KAGVTQTPRYLIKTRGQQVTLSCSPISGHRSVSWYQQTPGQGLQFLFEYFSETQRNKGNFPGRFSGRQFSNSRSEMNVSTLELGDSALYLCASSWGPGPRTDTQYFGPGTRLTVL.